The 4 T cell receptor beta chains reported below all come from one sample, sequenced in a study of blood T cells in healthy people across ages. Together with a sample-barcoded 5' primer, a J-beta primer mix was included in a second PCR lasting about 7 to 11 cycles. TCRdb called the 5' RACE reads again in MiXCR, with one record for every CDR3 protein. The sample lists some 890,000 distinct CDR3 sequences; 25% to 30% were seen once. These data were also filed under a second study, of T cells of mothers and their children.

The sequencing sample was made of blood. The receptors originated from a woman aged 40 to 50 in good health.

This clonotype occurred a few times. The CDR3 loop is CASSLERGGRNEQFF. The CDR3 DNA reads as TGCGCCAGCAGCTTGGAACGGGGGGGCCGCAATGAGCAGTTCTTC. The chain has TRBV5-1 and TRBJ2-1, with 8 bases lining up with TRBD2. The V and J ends lost 0 bases and 6 bases, in that order; junction bases with no gene match: 5. This CDR3 region has 15 residues. CDR1 is SGHRS and CDR2 is YFSETQ in the germline V gene.

The V and J genes are TRBV7-3 and TRBJ2-1; no definite D call. The CDR3 sequence is 14 residues long. V was cut by 0 bases and J by 7 bases, with 10 bases left in between. Germline-derived CDR1 and CDR2 are SGHTA and FQGTGA. CDR3 amino acids: CASSLTFGDNEQFF. In nucleotides, the CDR3 is TGTGCCAGCAGCTTAACGTTTGGGGATAATGAGCAGTTCTTC. Full variable domain (rest looked up from reference TRBV7-3 and TRBJ2-1): GAGVSQTPSNKVTEKGKYVELRCDPISGHTALYWYRQSLGQGPEFLIYFQGTGAADDSGLPNDRFFAVRPEGSVSTLKIQRTERGDSAVYLCASSLTFGDNEQFFGPGTRLTVL.

J is TRBJ2-1 and V is TRBV9; D gene uncertain. The CDR3 is made up of 15 amino acids. The V gene's germline CDR1 is SGDLS and CDR2 YYNGEE. V gave up 2 bases and J gave up 2 bases, with 11 bases separating them. CDR3 protein: CASSVSGNTYNEQFF. The CDR3 DNA reads as TGTGCCAGCAGCGTGTCCGGTAATACCTACAATGAGCAGTTCTTC.

This clonotype was counted many times. The chain carries TRBV7-2 and TRBJ2-4; TRBD1 matches 7 bases. CDR1 is SGHTA and CDR2 is FQGNSA in the germline V gene. J gave up 3 bases and V 5 bases, and 10 bases lay outside the gene matches. This CDR3 is built from 16 residues. The CDR3 region has the DNA TGTGCCAGCAGCCCGCAGGGGGTTATTGGCAAAAACATTCAGTACTTC. Translation: CASSPQGVIGKNIQYF.